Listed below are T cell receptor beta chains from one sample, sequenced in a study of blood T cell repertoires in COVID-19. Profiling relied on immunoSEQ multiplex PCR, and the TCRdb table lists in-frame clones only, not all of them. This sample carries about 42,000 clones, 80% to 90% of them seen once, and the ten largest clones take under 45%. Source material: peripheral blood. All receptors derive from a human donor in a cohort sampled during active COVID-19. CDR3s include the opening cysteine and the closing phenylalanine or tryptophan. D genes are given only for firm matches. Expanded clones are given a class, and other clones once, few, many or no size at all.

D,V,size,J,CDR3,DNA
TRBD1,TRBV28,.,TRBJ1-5,CASSSARTGAWSPQHF,TGTGCCAGCAGCTCAGCCAGGACAGGCGCTTGGAGCCCCCAGCATTTT
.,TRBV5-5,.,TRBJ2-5,CASSLTGAETQYF,TGTGCCAGCAGCCTAACAGGCGCGGAGACCCAGTACTTC
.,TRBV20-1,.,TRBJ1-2,CSVTRTGYTF,TGCAGTGTTACTCGGACAGGCTACACCTTC
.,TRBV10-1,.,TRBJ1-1,CARGAAGTEAFF,TGCGCCAGAGGGGCGGCAGGGACTGAAGCTTTCTTT
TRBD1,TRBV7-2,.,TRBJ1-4,CASSLDPGGMEKLFF,TGTGCCAGCAGCTTAGATCCAGGGGGCATGGAAAAACTGTTTTTT
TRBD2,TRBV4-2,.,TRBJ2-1,CASSQAGGRYNEQFF,TGTGCCAGCAGCCAAGCGGGGGGGCGGTACAATGAGCAGTTCTTC
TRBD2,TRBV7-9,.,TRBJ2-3,CASSTTSGGDTQYF,TGTGCCAGCAGCACGACTAGCGGGGGAGATACGCAGTATTTT
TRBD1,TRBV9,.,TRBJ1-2,CASSVDPGQGGAGYTF,TGTGCCAGCAGCGTAGACCCGGGACAGGGAGGAGCTGGCTACACCTTC
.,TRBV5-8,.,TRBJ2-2,CASSLGLNTGELFF,TGTGCCAGCAGCTTGGGTCTAAACACCGGGGAGCTGTTTTTT
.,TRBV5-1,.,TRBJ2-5,CASRTVASTAQETQYF,TGCGCCAGCAGGACAGTCGCGAGCACCGCACAAGAGACCCAGTACTTC
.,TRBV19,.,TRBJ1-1,CASHPGGWNTEAFF,TGTGCCAGCCACCCGGGGGGCTGGAACACTGAAGCTTTCTTT
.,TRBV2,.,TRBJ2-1,CASSAAGWTGEQFF,TGTGCCAGCAGTGCGGCAGGGTGGACGGGCGAGCAGTTCTTC
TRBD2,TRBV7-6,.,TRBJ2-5,CASSLSGLDQETQYF,TGTGCCAGCAGCTTATCGGGACTAGACCAAGAGACCCAGTACTTC
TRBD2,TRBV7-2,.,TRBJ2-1,CASSLQVGGGADEQFF,TGTGCCAGCAGCTTACAGGTTGGCGGGGGGGCAGATGAGCAGTTCTTC
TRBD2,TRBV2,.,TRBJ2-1,CASRESAGLAGDNEQFF,TGTGCCAGCAGGGAATCGGCGGGACTAGCGGGGGACAATGAGCAGTTCTTC
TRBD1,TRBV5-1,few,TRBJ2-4,CASRPGQASGNIQYF,TGCGCCAGCAGACCCGGACAGGCCTCGGGAAACATTCAGTACTTC
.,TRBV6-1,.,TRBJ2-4,CASSVQQGEGAKNIQYF,TGTGCCAGCAGTGTCCAACAGGGGGAGGGGGCCAAAAACATTCAGTACTTC
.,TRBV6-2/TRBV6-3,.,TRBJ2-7,CASSRTSYEQYF,TGTGCCAGCAGCCGAACTAGCTACGAGCAGTACTTC
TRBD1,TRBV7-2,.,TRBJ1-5,CASSSGTGGTWQPQHF,TGTGCCAGCAGCTCCGGGACAGGGGGCACTTGGCAGCCCCAGCATTTT
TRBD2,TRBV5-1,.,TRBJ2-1,CASSLTSGTYNEQFF,TGCGCCAGCAGCTTGACTAGCGGGACCTACAATGAGCAGTTCTTC
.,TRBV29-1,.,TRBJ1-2,CSVERGTLPGYTF,TGCAGCGTCGAAAGGGGAACCTTACCTGGCTACACCTTC
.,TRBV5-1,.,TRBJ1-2,CASTGDNYGYTF,TGCGCCAGCACAGGGGATAACTATGGCTACACCTTC
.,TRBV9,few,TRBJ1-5,CASSVDGRNQPQHF,TGTGCCAGCAGCGTAGATGGCCGTAATCAGCCCCAGCATTTT
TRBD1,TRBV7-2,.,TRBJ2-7,CASSADRGYEQYF,TGTGCCAGCAGCGCGGACAGGGGGTACGAGCAGTACTTC
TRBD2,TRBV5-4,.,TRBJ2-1,CASSLVLAGGLGDEQFF,TGTGCCAGCAGCTTGGTTTTAGCGGGGGGGCTTGGGGATGAGCAGTTCTTC
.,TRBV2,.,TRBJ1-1,CAIQGVNMNTEAFF,TGTGCCATACAGGGAGTCAACATGAACACTGAAGCTTTCTTT
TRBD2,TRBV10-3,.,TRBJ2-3,CAITSGGARDTQYF,TGTGCCATCACTAGCGGGGGGGCGAGGGATACGCAGTATTTT
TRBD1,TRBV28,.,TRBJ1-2,CASSSRGRGDYGYTF,TGTGCCAGCAGTTCCCGTGGCAGGGGGGACTATGGCTACACCTTC
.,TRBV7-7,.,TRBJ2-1,CASSETGSSYNEQFF,TGTGCCAGCAGCGAAACAGGGAGCTCCTACAATGAGCAGTTCTTC
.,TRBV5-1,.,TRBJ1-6,CASSYWTENSPLHF,TGCGCCAGCAGCTATTGGACAGAGAATTCACCCCTCCACTTT
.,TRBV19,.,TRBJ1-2,CASSIPGMDYGYTF,TGTGCCAGTAGTATCCCAGGAATGGACTATGGCTACACCTTC
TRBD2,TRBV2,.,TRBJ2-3,CASRSGTSGVENFSTDTQYF,TGTGCCAGTAGGTCCGGGACTAGCGGGGTCGAGAACTTTAGCACAGATACGCAGTATTTT
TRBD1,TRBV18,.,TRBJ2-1,CASSPRQGHEQFF,TGTGCCAGCTCACCCAGACAGGGCCATGAGCAGTTCTTC
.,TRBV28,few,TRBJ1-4,CASSLVGGKLFF,TGTGCCAGCAGTTTAGTAGGGGGAAAACTGTTTTTT
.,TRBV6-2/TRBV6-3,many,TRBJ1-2,CASSPLGGRNGYTF,TGTGCCAGCAGTCCGCTCGGGGGTAGGAATGGCTACACCTTC
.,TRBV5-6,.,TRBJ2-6,CASSLVFAGANVLTF,TGTGCCAGCAGCTTGGTTTTCGCTGGGGCCAACGTCCTGACTTTC
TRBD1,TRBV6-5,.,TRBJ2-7,CASSLTGGIIYEQYF,TGTGCCAGCAGTTTGACAGGGGGCATCATCTACGAGCAGTACTTC
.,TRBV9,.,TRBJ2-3,CASSVVGGIEDTQYF,TGTGCCAGCAGCGTAGTCGGGGGTATCGAAGATACGCAGTATTTT
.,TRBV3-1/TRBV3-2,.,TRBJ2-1,CASSRANEQFF,TGTGCCAGCAGCCGAGCCAATGAGCAGTTCTTC
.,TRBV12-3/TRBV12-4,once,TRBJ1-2,CASSLASDIGYTF,TGTGCCAGCAGTTTAGCTAGTGATATTGGCTACACCTTC
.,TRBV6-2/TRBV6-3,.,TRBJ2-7,CASSWAATYEQYF,TGTGCCAGCAGTTGGGCAGCCACCTACGAGCAGTACTTC
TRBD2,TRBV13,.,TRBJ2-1,CASSIRTSVIGEQFF,TGTGCCAGCAGCATAAGGACTAGCGTTATTGGTGAGCAGTTCTTC
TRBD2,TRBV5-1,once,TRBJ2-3,CASSAGLAGGLDTQYF,TGCGCCAGCAGCGCTGGACTAGCGGGGGGGCTTGATACGCAGTATTTT
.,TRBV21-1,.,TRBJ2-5,CASSALGQGEISYGAGMQETQYF,TGTGCCAGCAGCGCTCTCGGACAGGGAGAAATCTCTTACGGGGCAGGAATGCAAGAGACCCAGTACTTC
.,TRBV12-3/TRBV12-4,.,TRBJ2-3,CASLGITDTQYF,TGTGCCAGCCTCGGGATCACAGATACGCAGTATTTT
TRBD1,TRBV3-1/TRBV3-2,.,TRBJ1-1,CASTNTLGNRGLNTEAFF,TGTGCCAGCACCAACACTTTGGGGAACAGGGGGCTCAACACTGAAGCTTTCTTT